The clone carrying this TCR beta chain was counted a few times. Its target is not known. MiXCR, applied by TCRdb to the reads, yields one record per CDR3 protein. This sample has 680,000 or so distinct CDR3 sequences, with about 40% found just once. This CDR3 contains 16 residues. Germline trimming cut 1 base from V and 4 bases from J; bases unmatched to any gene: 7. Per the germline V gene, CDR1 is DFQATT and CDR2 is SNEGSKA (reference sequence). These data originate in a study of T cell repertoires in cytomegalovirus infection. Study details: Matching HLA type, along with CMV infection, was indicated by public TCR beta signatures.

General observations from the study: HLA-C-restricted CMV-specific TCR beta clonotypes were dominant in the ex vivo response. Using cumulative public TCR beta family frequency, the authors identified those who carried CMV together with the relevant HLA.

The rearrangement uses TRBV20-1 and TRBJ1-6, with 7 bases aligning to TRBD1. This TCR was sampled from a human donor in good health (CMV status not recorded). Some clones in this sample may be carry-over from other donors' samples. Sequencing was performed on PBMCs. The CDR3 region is CSARALGQPYNSPLHF. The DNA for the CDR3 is TGCAGTGCTAGAGCCCTGGGACAGCCTTATAATTCACCCCTCCACTTT.